A single sample is the source of the 18 T cell receptor beta chains below, sequenced in a study of T cell repertoires in cytomegalovirus infection (dated by TCRdb to the late 2010s). Reads for this sample came from an Illumina HiSeq 1500. The public reads were reprocessed in TCRdb via fastp at Q25 and MiXCR, keeping in-frame beta chains. All rows with the same CDR3 protein become a single entry with the most common DNA and genes. This sample holds around 450,000 distinct CDR3 sequences; about 33% were observed only once. Roughly 15% of the sample rests with the top ten. Sequencing used PBMCs. These receptors came from a human donor in good health (CMV status not recorded). Some clones in this sample may be carry-over from other donors' samples.

The genes are TRBV27 and TRBJ2-5; D not resolved. The CDR3 extends over 12 amino acids. Germline CDR1 and CDR2: MNHEY and SMNVEV (reference sequence). Trimming removed 5 bases from V and 5 bases from J, with 9 bases in between. CDR3 amino acids: CASSTHGETQYF. The CDR3, as DNA: TGTGCCAGCAGTACACACGGGGAGACCCAGTACTTC.

The rearrangement links TRBV4-3 to TRBJ2-1, with 7 bases identical to TRBD2. From germline, CDR1 is LGHNA and CDR2 YSLEER. CDR3 length: 15 residues. The ends lost 0 bases at V and 9 bases at J; junction bases unmatched: 8. CDR3 bases: TGCGCCAGCAGCCAAGATCCCGGACTAGTTTTTGAGCAGTTCTTC. Protein product: CASSQDPGLVFEQFF.

V and J are TRBV6-5 and TRBJ2-1, with TRBD2 identical over 13 bases. V shed 2 bases, J shed 4 bases, and the junction held 11 bases outside the gene matches. Germline values: CDR1 MNHEY, CDR2 SVGAGI. This CDR3 comprises 19 residues. The CDR3 spells CASSYEKRTSGGLYNEQFF. Written as DNA, the CDR3 is TGTGCCAGCAGTTACGAAAAAAGGACTAGCGGGGGCCTGTACAATGAGCAGTTCTTC.

The rearrangement links TRBV27 to TRBJ2-5; possibly TRBD2 for D (6 bases). CDR3 length: 16 residues. The V gene's germline CDR1 is MNHEY and CDR2 SMNVEV (reference sequence). Trimming cost V 5 bases and J 5 bases, with 21 bases left between them. The CDR3 region is CASSMEPGLRAETQYF. The CDR3 DNA is TGTGCCAGCAGTATGGAACCGGGACTCCGGGCGGAGACCCAGTACTTC.

This clonotype was counted ten times or more. Mismatch with germline at one junction end may stem from a read error. The chain links TRBV5-1 to TRBJ1-2; 9 bases are shared with TRBD1. The CDR3 is 14 amino acids. The germline V gene has CDR1 SGHRS and CDR2 YFSETQ. CDR3 amino acids: CASSSDRGPYGYTF. CDR3 in DNA: TGTGCCAGCAGTTCGGACAGGGGACCCTATGGCTACACCTTC.

This clonotype occurred once. This chain links TRBV18 with TRBJ2-7, with 14 bases fitting TRBD2. V lost 2 bases to trimming and J lost 3 bases; unmatched junction nucleotides: 15. The germline CDR1 and CDR2 sequences are KGHSH and LQKENI. The CDR3 covers 20 residues. The CDR3 spells CASSPITGLAGAQSSYEQYF. CDR3 DNA sequence: TGTGCCAGCTCACCAATCACGGGACTAGCGGGGGCCCAATCAAGCTACGAGCAGTACTTC.

This sequence joins TRBV11-2 and TRBJ2-1, with D possibly TRBD2 on 5 matching bases. The V gene lost 1 base and the J gene lost 7 bases, with 8 bases spanning the gap. The CDR3 has 13 residues. Germline V CDR1 and CDR2: SGHAT, FQNNGV. The CDR3 sequence: CASSLGGRNEQFF. CDR3 sequence (DNA): TGTGCCAGCAGCTTAGGAGGGCGGAATGAGCAGTTCTTC.

The V gene is TRBV18, the J gene TRBJ2-1, with D perhaps TRBD2 (5 bases). Trimming took off 2 bases at V and 7 bases at J, with 9 bases between the two ends. Per germline, CDR1 KGHSH and CDR2 LQKENI. CDR3 size: 13 residues. CDR3 amino acids: CASSPDYLNEQFF. DNA for the CDR3: TGTGCCAGCTCACCAGACTACCTAAATGAGCAGTTCTTC.

In this sample, this clonotype turned up a few times. This chain connects TRBV11-2 to TRBJ1-2; 8 nucleotides align to TRBD1. Germline CDR1 is SGHAT and CDR2 is FQNNGV. The V gene end was trimmed by 6 bases and the J gene end by 2 bases; junction bases not matched to a gene: 8. This CDR3 region has 15 residues. The CDR3 loop is CASRKGQGHNYGYTF. The CDR3 DNA sequence: TGTGCCAGCAGAAAAGGACAGGGACACAACTATGGCTACACCTTC.

This clonotype was seen only a few times. This sequence joins TRBV6-6 and TRBJ1-2; the D gene is possibly TRBD1 (6 bases). Trimming pared 9 bases from V and 4 bases from J, leaving 15 bases between. There are 13 residues in the CDR3. Germline V gives CDR1 MNHNY, CDR2 SVGAGI (reference sequence). CDR3 sequence: CASDGGFGYGYTF. CDR3 sequence (DNA): TGTGCCAGTGATGGGGGCTTCGGCTATGGCTACACCTTC.

As regards this clonotype: Likely a read error: the CDR3 ends without its conserved phenylalanine or tryptophan. Because the CDR3's place on the DNA is in doubt, the DNA is left out and the CDR3 is given as listed by TCRdb. The chain employs TRBV2 and TRBJ2-1. The CDR3 contains 16 residues when both ends are counted. Germline V lookup: CDR1 SNHLY, CDR2 FYNNEI. The CDR3 sequence: CASKLSGESSYNEQLL.

The gene calls are TRBV20-1 and TRBJ2-3, with D tentatively TRBD2 (5 bases). This CDR3 region has 13 residues. Germline CDR1 is DFQATT and CDR2 is SNEGSKA (reference sequence). V lost 3 bases to trimming and J lost 3 bases, with 10 bases between them. This CDR3 is CSARFSGTDTQYF. CDR3 DNA sequence: TGCAGTGCTAGGTTCTCGGGGACAGATACGCAGTATTTT.

This clonotype occurred a few times. This sequence joins TRBV12-3 or TRBV12-4 and TRBJ2-2; 10 positions match TRBD1. The CDR3 loop spans 17 amino acids. V trimming: 6 bases; J trimming: 3 bases; junction bases outside the gene matches: 10. DNA of the CDR3: TGTGCCAGCAGGGACCGTCTCGGGACAGGGGACACCGGGGAGCTGTTTTTT. Translating gives CASRDRLGTGDTGELFF.

Worth noting for this clonotype: Sequence at one end of the junction differs from germline and may be a read error. This rearrangement joins TRBV5-1 to TRBJ2-7; weak D call: TRBD2 (6 bases). CDR3 length: 12 amino acids. CDR1 and CDR2 (germline): SGHRS, YFSETQ. The CDR3 protein is CASSLDGRYQYF. The CDR3 coding sequence is TGCGCAAGCAGCTTGGACGGGAGATATCAGTACTTC.

The chain couples TRBV15 to TRBJ1-4, with D perhaps TRBD1 (6 bases). The CDR3 runs to 16 residues. Germline V gene sequence: CDR1 LNHNV, CDR2 YYDKDF (reference sequence). The V end was cut by 2 bases, the J end by 5 bases, with 15 bases between. In nucleotides, the CDR3 is TGTGCCACCAGCAGAAGAGTCCAGGGGCCCAATGAAAAACTGTTTTTT. This codes for CATSRRVQGPNEKLFF.

The sample holds a few counts of this clonotype. The chain links TRBV10-2 to TRBJ2-7; no reliable D call. The CDR3 has 12 residues. The germline V gene has CDR1 WSHSY and CDR2 SAAADI. Deletions cut 6 bases from V and 0 bases from J, with 6 bases between. In DNA form, the CDR3 reads TGCGCCAGCAGGGCCGCCTCCTACGAGCAGTACTTC. Its translation is CASRAASYEQYF.

This clonotype was found a few times. The V and J genes are TRBV3-1 and TRBJ2-1; weak D call: TRBD1 (6 bases). V was clipped by 3 bases and J by 3 bases, with 15 bases between them. The CDR3 runs 16 residues. Germline V gene lookup returns CDR1 LGHDT and CDR2 YNNKEL (reference sequence). The CDR3 DNA reads TGTGCCAGCAGCCAGCCCCTCACGGGACACTACAATGAGCAGTTCTTC. Its translation: CASSQPLTGHYNEQFF.

This chain connects TRBV20-1 to TRBJ1-5; D not resolved. Deletions cut 6 bases from V and 3 bases from J, with 12 bases between. CDR3 length equals 13 residues. Germline V CDR1 and CDR2: DFQATT, SNEGSKA (reference sequence). The CDR3: CSARGRFNQPQHF. In nucleotides, the CDR3 is TGCAGTGCCCGCGGACGGTTCAATCAGCCCCAGCATTTT.